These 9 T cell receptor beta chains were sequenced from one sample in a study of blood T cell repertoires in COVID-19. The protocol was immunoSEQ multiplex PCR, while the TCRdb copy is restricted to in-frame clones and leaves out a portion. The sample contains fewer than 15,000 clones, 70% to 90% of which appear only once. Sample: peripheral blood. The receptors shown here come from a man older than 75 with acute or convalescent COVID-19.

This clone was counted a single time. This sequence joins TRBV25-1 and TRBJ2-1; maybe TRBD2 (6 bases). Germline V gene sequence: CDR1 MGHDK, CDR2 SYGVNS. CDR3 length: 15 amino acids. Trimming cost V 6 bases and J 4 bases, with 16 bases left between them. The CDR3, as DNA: TGTGCCAGCAGCTGGCGGGACGGGGTATACAATGAGCAGTTCTTC. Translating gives CASSWRDGVYNEQFF.

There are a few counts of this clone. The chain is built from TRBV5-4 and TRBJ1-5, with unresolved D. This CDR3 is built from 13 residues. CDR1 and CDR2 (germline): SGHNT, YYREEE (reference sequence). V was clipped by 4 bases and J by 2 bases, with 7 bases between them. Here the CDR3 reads CASSREGNQPQHF. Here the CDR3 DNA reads TGTGCCAGCAGCAGGGAGGGCAATCAGCCCCAGCATTTT.

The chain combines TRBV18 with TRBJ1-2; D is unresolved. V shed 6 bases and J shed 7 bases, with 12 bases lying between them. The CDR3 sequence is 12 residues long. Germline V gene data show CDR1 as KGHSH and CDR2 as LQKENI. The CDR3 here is CASSSYESGYTF. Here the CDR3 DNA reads TGTGCCAGCTCTTCCTATGAGTCTGGCTACACCTTC. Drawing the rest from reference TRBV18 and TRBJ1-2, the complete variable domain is NAGVMQNPRHLVRRRGQEARLRCSPMKGHSHVYWYRQLPEEGLKFMVYLQKENIIDESGMPKERFSAEFPKEGPSILRIQQVVRGDSAAYFCASSSYESGYTFGSGTRLTVV.

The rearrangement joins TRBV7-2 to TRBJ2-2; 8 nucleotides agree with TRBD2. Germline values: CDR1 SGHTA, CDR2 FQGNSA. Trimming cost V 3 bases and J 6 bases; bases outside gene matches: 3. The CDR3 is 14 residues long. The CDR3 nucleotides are TGTGCCAGCAGCTTCTCGGGGGGGCCCGGGGAGCTGTTTTTT. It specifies CASSFSGGPGELFF.

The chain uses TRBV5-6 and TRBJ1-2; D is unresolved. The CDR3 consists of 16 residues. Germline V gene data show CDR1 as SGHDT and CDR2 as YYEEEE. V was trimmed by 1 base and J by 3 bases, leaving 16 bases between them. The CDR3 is CASSLIEPNRDYGYTF. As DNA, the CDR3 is TGTGCCAGCAGCTTGATAGAACCTAATCGCGACTATGGCTACACCTTC.

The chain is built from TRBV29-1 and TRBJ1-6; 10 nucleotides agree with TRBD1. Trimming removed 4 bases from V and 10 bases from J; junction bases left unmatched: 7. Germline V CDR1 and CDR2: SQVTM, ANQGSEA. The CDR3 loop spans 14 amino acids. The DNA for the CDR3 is TGCAGCGTTGGGGAGGGACAGGGGAGGTCACCCCTCCACTTT. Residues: CSVGEGQGRSPLHF.

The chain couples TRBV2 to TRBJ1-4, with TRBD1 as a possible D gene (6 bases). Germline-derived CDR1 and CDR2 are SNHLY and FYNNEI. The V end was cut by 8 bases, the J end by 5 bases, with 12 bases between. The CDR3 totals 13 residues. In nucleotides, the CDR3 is TGTGCCAGCCGTACAGGGTCGAATGAAAAACTGTTTTTT. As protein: CASRTGSNEKLFF.

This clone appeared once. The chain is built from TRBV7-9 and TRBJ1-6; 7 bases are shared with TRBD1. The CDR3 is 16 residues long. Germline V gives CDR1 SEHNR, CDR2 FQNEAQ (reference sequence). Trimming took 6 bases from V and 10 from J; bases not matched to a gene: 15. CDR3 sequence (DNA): TGTGCCAGCAGAAAAACAGGGGTGATTAGTTACTCACCCCTCCACTTT. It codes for CASRKTGVISYSPLHF. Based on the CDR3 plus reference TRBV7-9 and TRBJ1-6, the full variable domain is DTGVSQNPRHKITKRGQNVTFRCDPISEHNRLYWYRQTLGQGPEFLTYFQNEAQLEKSRLLSDRFSAERPKGSFSTLEIQRTEQGDSAMYLCASRKTGVISYSPLHFGNGTRLTVT.

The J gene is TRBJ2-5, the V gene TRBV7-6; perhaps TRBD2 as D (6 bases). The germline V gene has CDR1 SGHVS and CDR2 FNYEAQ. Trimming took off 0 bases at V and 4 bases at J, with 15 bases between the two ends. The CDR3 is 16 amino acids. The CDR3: CASSLAGSLVGETQYF. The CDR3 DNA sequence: TGTGCCAGCAGCTTAGCCGGGAGCCTTGTGGGAGAGACCCAGTACTTC.